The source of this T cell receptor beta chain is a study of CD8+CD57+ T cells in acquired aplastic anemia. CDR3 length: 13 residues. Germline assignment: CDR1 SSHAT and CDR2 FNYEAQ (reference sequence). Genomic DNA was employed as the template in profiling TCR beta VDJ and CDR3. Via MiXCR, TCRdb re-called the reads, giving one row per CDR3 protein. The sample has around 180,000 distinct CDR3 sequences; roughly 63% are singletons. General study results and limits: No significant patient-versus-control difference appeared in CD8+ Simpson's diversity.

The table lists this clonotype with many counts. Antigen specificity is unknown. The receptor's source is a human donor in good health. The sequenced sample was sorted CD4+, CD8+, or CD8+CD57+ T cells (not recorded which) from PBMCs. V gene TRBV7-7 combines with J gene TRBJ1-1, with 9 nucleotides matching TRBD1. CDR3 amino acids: CAIGLPGQGPAFF. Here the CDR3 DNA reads TGTGCTATCGGATTACCGGGACAGGGCCCCGCTTTCTTT.